This is a list of T cell receptor beta chains from one sample in a study of STAT5B mutations in CD4+ large granular lymphocyte leukemia. Sequencing was performed with immunoSEQ multiplex PCR; in TCRdb, only in-frame clones are kept and a portion is missing. Among just under 35,000 clones, about 70% were seen once, and the ten largest hold 1.5% to 2%. The sequenced sample was CD4+ T cells from blood buffy coats. These receptors all come from a human donor in good health. The CDR3 runs from the conserved cysteine through the conserved F or W. A D gene is named only where the DNA matches it firmly. Size tells how often a clone was seen (once, few, many) or the class of an expanded clone, and some rows leave it out.

>-|TRBV18|-|TRBJ1-1
TGTGCCAGCTCGCAGACAGCGGACACTGAAGCTTTCTTT
CASSQTADTEAFF
>-|TRBV11-1|-|TRBJ2-7
TGTGCCAGCAGCAACTCCGGGACCTCCCGGGAGCAGTACTTC
CASSNSGTSREQYF
>-|TRBV5-1|-|TRBJ1-1
TGCGCCAGCAGCTTGGCCCTGGGCGCTAACACTGAAGCTTTCTTT
CASSLALGANTEAFF
>-|TRBV10-3|few|TRBJ1-5
TGTGCCATCAGTGAGAGGGACCTTAGCAATCAGCCCCAGCATTTT
CAISERDLSNQPQHF
>-|TRBV11-2|-|TRBJ2-2
TGTGCCAGCGCTAGGGGCCGGTACACCGGGGAGCTGTTTTTT
CASARGRYTGELFF
>-|TRBV10-3|-|TRBJ1-3
TGTGCCATCAGTGAGTCCCACTCTGGAAACACCATATATTTT
CAISESHSGNTIYF
>-|TRBV19|-|TRBJ1-5
TGTGCCAGTAGCCCGAGGGGCGGGCAGTACAATCAGCCCCAGCATTTT
CASSPRGGQYNQPQHF
>TRBD1|TRBV6-6|-|TRBJ2-5
TGTGCCAGCAGACGACAGGGGGGCCAAGAGACCCAGTACTTC
CASRRQGGQETQYF
>TRBD1|TRBV19|once|TRBJ1-1
TGTGCCAGTTCCATTAGACAGGGGACGAACACTGAAGCTTTCTTT
CASSIRQGTNTEAFF
>-|TRBV7-2|-|TRBJ2-7
TGTGCCAGCAGCTCGGACAGTTACTACGAGCAGTACTTC
CASSSDSYYEQYF
>TRBD1|TRBV6-5|-|TRBJ1-6
TGTGCCAGCAGGATGGACAGGGGTAGATCACCCCTCCACTTT
CASRMDRGRSPLHF
>-|TRBV27|-|TRBJ2-6
TGTGCCAGCAACCCCGGGAGTCTTGGGCACTCTGGGGCCAACGTCCTGACTTTC
CASNPGSLGHSGANVLTF
>-|TRBV11-2|-|TRBJ2-7
TGTGCCAGCAGCTTAGGGACATCCTACGAGCAGTACTTC
CASSLGTSYEQYF
>-|TRBV5-5|once|TRBJ2-1
TGTGCCAGCAGCTATACAAGCAATGAGCAGTTCTTC
CASSYTSNEQFF
>TRBD1|TRBV5-1|-|TRBJ2-1
TGCGCCAGCAGCACCGGGACAGGTATCGATGAGCAGTTCTTC
CASSTGTGIDEQFF
>-|TRBV12-5|-|TRBJ2-3
TGTGCTAGTGGTTTGGTACGGGATGCTGATACGCAGTATTTT
CASGLVRDADTQYF
>-|TRBV7-6|-|TRBJ2-6
TGTGCCAGCAGTCTGACCTCTGGGGCCAACGTCCTGACTTTC
CASSLTSGANVLTF
>-|TRBV27|-|TRBJ1-6
TGTGCCAGCAGAATTCTACAGGTCTATAATTCACCCCTCCACTTT
CASRILQVYNSPLHF
>-|TRBV12-5|-|TRBJ1-5
TGTGCTAGTGGTTCCCCGACAGCAGCGCACGATCAGCCCCAGCATTTT
CASGSPTAAHDQPQHF
>-|TRBV11-2|-|TRBJ2-7
TGTGCCAGCAGCTATACAGGATCGCCCTACGAGCAGTACTTC
CASSYTGSPYEQYF
>-|TRBV4-3|once|TRBJ1-6
TGCGCCAGCAGCCAAGATTTTGGGATAGGGTCACCCCTCCACTTT
CASSQDFGIGSPLHF
>-|TRBV6-6|-|TRBJ1-6
TGTGCCAGCAGTTACGCCCTACCTTCTAATTCACCCCTCCACTTT
CASSYALPSNSPLHF
>TRBD2|TRBV5-5|-|TRBJ2-1
TGTGCCAGCAGCCCCGGGACTAGCGGGGGGAGGTTCTTC
CASSPGTSGGRFF
>-|TRBV10-1|-|TRBJ2-2
TGCGCCACCCAGGCCGGACAGTTCCCCGGGGAGCTGTTTTTT
CATQAGQFPGELFF
>TRBD2|TRBV12-5|-|TRBJ2-7
TGTGCTAGTGCCCATGGGGAGGGAGTATCCTACGAGCAGTACTTC
CASAHGEGVSYEQYF
>-|TRBV7-8|-|TRBJ1-3
TGTGCCAGCAGCTTAAACCCCCAGGGAAGCTCTGGAAACACCATATATTTT
CASSLNPQGSSGNTIYF
>TRBD1|TRBV5-8|-|TRBJ1-2
TGTGCCAGCAGCTTATCGGACAGGGGGCATTCTAACTATGGCTACACCTTC
CASSLSDRGHSNYGYTF
>-|TRBV7-9|-|TRBJ1-4
TGTGCCAGCAGCCTAAGGGGTCGAGGGGAACTGTTTTTT
CASSLRGRGELFF
>-|TRBV7-8|-|TRBJ2-3
TGTGCCAGCAGCGCCGCGGGGAAGCCTGGAGATACGCAGTATTTT
CASSAAGKPGDTQYF
>TRBD2|TRBV5-1|-|TRBJ2-7
TGCGCCAGCAGCTCCCTTGGGAGCGGGGGGCCCTACGAGCAGTACTTC
CASSSLGSGGPYEQYF
>-|TRBV5-8|-|TRBJ2-1
TGTGCCAGCAGCTTGTGGGGTCAGGGGAGCTCCTACAATGAGCAGTTCTTC
CASSLWGQGSSYNEQFF
>TRBD1|TRBV28|-|TRBJ2-7
TGTGCCAGCAGTATGGGGGGACAGGGGCAGGACGAGCAGTACTTC
CASSMGGQGQDEQYF
>TRBD1|TRBV29-1|few|TRBJ1-2
TGCAGCGCCGGGACAGGGGACGGCTACACCTTC
CSAGTGDGYTF
>-|TRBV28|-|TRBJ2-7
TGTGCCAGCAGTCCCAGGGACGAGCAGTACTTC
CASSPRDEQYF
>TRBD1|TRBV9|-|TRBJ2-5
TGTGCCAGCAGCGTTACCGGGACAGGGGGATTCGGGGAGACCCAGTACTTC
CASSVTGTGGFGETQYF
>-|TRBV5-1|-|TRBJ1-1
TGCGCCAGCAGCTTAAACCACGGAAACACTGAAGCTTTCTTT
CASSLNHGNTEAFF
>TRBD1|TRBV18|few|TRBJ1-1
TGTGCCAGCTCACTCGGGACAGTTAACACTGAAGCTTTCTTT
CASSLGTVNTEAFF
>TRBD1|TRBV5-1|-|TRBJ1-1
TGCGCCAGCAGCTTAGGTAGGAACAGGGGGCCTTTCCTGGCTTTCTTT
CASSLGRNRGPFLAFF
>TRBD1|TRBV2|-|TRBJ1-2
TGTGCCAGCAGGGGACAGGGGGCGAGTAGCTATACCTTC
CASRGQGASSYTF
>TRBD1|TRBV5-1|-|TRBJ2-7
TGCGCCAGCAGCCCTATGACAGGGGACTACGAGCAGTACTTC
CASSPMTGDYEQYF
>-|TRBV2|-|TRBJ2-7
TGTGCCAGCAGTGGACAGGCCTACGAGCAGTACTTC
CASSGQAYEQYF
>TRBD1|TRBV19|-|TRBJ2-7
TGTGCCAGTAGTATGGGACAGGGATACGAGCAGTACTTC
CASSMGQGYEQYF
>-|TRBV7-2|-|TRBJ1-2
TGTGCCAGCAGCCTCCGACAGGTCGCTAACTATGGCTACACCTTC
CASSLRQVANYGYTF
>-|TRBV10-3|-|TRBJ2-3
TGTGCCATCAAGGGGGGACAGTTCGGAGGAGATACGCAGTATTTT
CAIKGGQFGGDTQYF
>TRBD1|TRBV6-4|once|TRBJ1-3
TGTGCCAGCAGTGACTTAGGGGACAGGCGCTCTGGAAACACCATATATTTT
CASSDLGDRRSGNTIYF
>-|TRBV28|-|TRBJ1-6
TGTGCCAGCAGCGAACTCCAGGATAGCTCCTATAATTCACCCCTCCACTTT
CASSELQDSSYNSPLHF
>TRBD1|TRBV19|-|TRBJ1-5
TGTGCCAGTAATGTCCAGGGGGCTGGTAGCAATCAGCCCCAGCATTTT
CASNVQGAGSNQPQHF
>TRBD1|TRBV5-4|-|TRBJ1-4
TGTGCCAGCAGCCGCGGGACAGGGGACGGGGGTGAAAAACTGTTTTTT
CASSRGTGDGGEKLFF
>TRBD1|TRBV6-4|-|TRBJ2-1
TGTGCCAGCAGTACCGGGACAGGGACCAATGAGCAGTTCTTC
CASSTGTGTNEQFF
>TRBD1|TRBV6-1|-|TRBJ1-3
TGTGCCAGCAGTGAACGGACAGGGGCGAGCTCTGGAAACACCATATATTTT
CASSERTGASSGNTIYF
>-|TRBV20-1|-|TRBJ2-7
TGCAGTGTTGCAGACTCCTACGAGCAGTACTTC
CSVADSYEQYF
>TRBD1|TRBV11-3|once|TRBJ2-5
TGTGCCAGCAGAACCGGGACAGGGGAGGGGGGAGAGACCCAGTACTTC
CASRTGTGEGGETQYF